These 32 T cell receptor beta chains share one sample of origin, sequenced in a study of beta chain features in type 1 diabetes. Whole-study results and caveats: Across all four CD4+ subsets, people with type 1 diabetes showed modestly shorter TCRB CDR3s.

The antigens these receptors bind are not known. The sequenced template was cDNA made from the entire isolated RNA. Sequencing used immunoSEQ multiplex PCR; TCRdb keeps in-frame clones, though not all of them. The table records about 170,000 clones, approximately 8.1% of them present only once. Sample: central memory CD4+ T cells from blood. These receptors came from a young man with type 1 diabetes.

This clone was detected only a few times. The chain links TRBV28 to TRBJ2-5, with 8 bases aligning to TRBD2. Germline-derived CDR1 and CDR2 are MDHEN and SYDVKM. Unmatched junction bases numbered 11, after V lost 4 bases and J lost 7 bases. The length of the CDR3 is 15 residues. The chain's CDR3 is CASSSPGGESTTQYF. The CDR3 DNA is TGTGCCAGCAGTTCCCCGGGGGGGGAATCTACGACCCAGTACTTC.

In this sample, this clone turned up a few times. The CDR3 DNA sequence: TGCGCCAGCAGCTTGGCGGCAGGAACAACTAATGAAAAACTGTTTTTT. This sequence encodes CASSLAAGTTNEKLFF. This chain links TRBV5-1 with TRBJ1-4, with D unclear. This CDR3 is built from 16 residues. Trimming removed 0 bases at V and 0 bases at J, with 9 bases between. Germline assignment: CDR1 SGHRS and CDR2 YFSETQ.

The genes are TRBV6-5 and TRBJ1-3; D gene uncertain. Germline V CDR1 and CDR2: MNHEY, SVGAGI. Trimming stripped 7 bases from V and 9 bases from J, with 4 bases between. This CDR3 is built from 9 residues. The CDR3 bases are TGTGCCAGCATCAGCACCATATATTTT. Encoded protein: CASISTIYF.

In DNA form, the CDR3 reads TGCGCCAGCAGTGAGGGGACAGGGGAGGGCGAGCAGTACTTC. It translates to CASSEGTGEGEQYF. The V call is TRBV10-2, the J call TRBJ2-7; 10 nucleotides match TRBD1. The V gene's germline CDR1 is WSHSY and CDR2 SAAADI. After removal of 2 bases from V and 6 bases from J, the junction contained 4 bases not matched to a gene. The CDR3 runs to 14 residues.

V gene TRBV6-1 combines with J gene TRBJ2-1; 10 bases are a match to TRBD2. The CDR3 has 16 residues. CDR1 and CDR2 from the germline V gene are MNHNS and SASEGT. The V gene end was trimmed by 4 bases and the J gene end by 7 bases; junction bases not matched to a gene: 10. Written as DNA, the CDR3 is TGTGCCAGCAGTGGTCACGGGACTAGCGCTACAAATGAGCAGTTCTTC. Translating gives CASSGHGTSATNEQFF.

The CDR3 region is CASSQDRTYAYEQYF. The CDR3 bases are TGCGCCAGCAGCCAAGATCGAACTTATGCCTACGAGCAGTACTTC. The chain links TRBV4-1 to TRBJ2-7; D remains ambiguous. This CDR3 has 15 residues. CDR1 MGHRA and CDR2 YSYEKL come from the germline V gene. V lost 0 bases to trimming and J lost 2 bases, with 11 bases between them.

J is TRBJ1-1 and V is TRBV5-6; D call uncertain. Germline V gives CDR1 SGHDT, CDR2 YYEEEE. The CDR3 runs to 14 residues. Between the trimmed V and J ends, which lost 2 bases and 1 base, there was a span of 9 bases. The DNA for the CDR3 is TGTGCCAGCAGCTTAACTCATGCGAACACTGAAGCTTTCTTT. Protein: CASSLTHANTEAFF.

The chain recombines TRBV6-6 with TRBJ2-1, with 8 bases matching TRBD1. Germline lookup yields CDR1 MNHNY and CDR2 SVGAGI (reference sequence). The CDR3 runs to 15 residues. Trimming cost V 8 bases and J 2 bases; bases outside gene matches: 8. This CDR3 is CASGTQGEAYNEQFF. The DNA of the CDR3 is TGTGCCAGCGGAACACAGGGGGAGGCCTACAATGAGCAGTTCTTC.

CDR3 loop: CASSLSSGNTGELFF. CDR3 nucleotide sequence: TGTGCCAGCAGCTTAAGTTCGGGGAACACCGGGGAGCTGTTTTTT. The V and J genes are TRBV7-2 and TRBJ2-2; D gene unclear. Germline V gene sequence: CDR1 SGHTA, CDR2 FQGNSA. The CDR3 covers 15 residues. Deletions cut 2 bases from V and 1 base from J, with 8 bases between.

The chain has TRBV7-9 and TRBJ2-7, with 9 bases that match TRBD1. With 0 bases clipped from V and 9 bases from J, the junction kept 15 bases outside the gene matches. The CDR3 runs to 17 residues. Germline V gene lookup returns CDR1 SEHNR and CDR2 FQNEAQ (reference sequence). The CDR3 nucleotides are TGTGCCAGCAGCTTAGCGCCGGACAGGGGTAAAAGACAGAGGCAGTACTTC. This translates into CASSLAPDRGKRQRQYF.

V usage is TRBV7-9 and J usage is TRBJ2-1, with TRBD2 identical over 10 bases. This CDR3 is built from 15 residues. V lost 4 bases and J lost 4; bases outside the gene matches: 4. The germline CDR1 and CDR2 sequences are SEHNR and FQNEAQ (reference sequence). As DNA, the CDR3 is TGTGCCAGCAGCTGGACTAGCGGAACTTACAATGAGCAGTTCTTC. It codes for CASSWTSGTYNEQFF.

The chain recombines TRBV7-9 with TRBJ1-1; D remains ambiguous. Trimming removed 1 base from V and 4 bases from J, with 10 bases in between. Germline assignment: CDR1 SEHNR and CDR2 FQNEAQ (reference sequence). The CDR3 spans 14 residues. DNA of the CDR3: TGTGCCAGCAGCTTAGATGAGCGGGGCACTGAAGCTTTCTTT. It codes for CASSLDERGTEAFF.

The chain links TRBV6-5 to TRBJ1-2; D is possibly TRBD1 (5 bases). This CDR3 has 12 amino acids. Germline V gene lookup returns CDR1 MNHEY and CDR2 SVGAGI. V lost 2 bases and J 8 bases, leaving 9 bases between the germline ends. CDR3 coding DNA: TGTGCCAGCAGTTACATTGGGGGGGGCTACACCTTC. It encodes CASSYIGGGYTF.

J is TRBJ1-1 and V is TRBV28; 8 bases are shared with TRBD1. CDR3 size: 14 residues. Germline lookup yields CDR1 MDHEN and CDR2 SYDVKM. Losses at the gene ends were 2 bases for V and 7 bases for J; bases not matched to a gene: 6. Written as DNA, the CDR3 is TGTGCCAGCAGTTTAGGAACAGGGGGTGGTGAAGCTTTCTTT. Its translation is CASSLGTGGGEAFF.

This clone was detected only a few times. V is TRBV30 and J is TRBJ2-3; tentative D call: TRBD1 (6 bases). CDR1 GTSNPN and CDR2 SVGIG come from the germline V gene (reference sequence). V dropped 0 bases and J dropped 6 bases, with 22 bases sitting between them. The CDR3 consists of 17 residues. CDR3 nucleotide sequence: TGTGCCTGGAGTGTAGTAACTGGGGGCTGGTTGTCCGATACGCAGTATTTT. Its translation: CAWSVVTGGWLSDTQYF.

This clone occurred a few times. V usage is TRBV5-4 and J usage is TRBJ2-5, with 8 bases that match TRBD2. CDR3 size: 14 residues. The V segment lost 2 bases and the J segment 4 bases; nucleotides outside the gene matches: 4. The V gene's germline CDR1 is SGHNT and CDR2 YYREEE (reference sequence). The CDR3 protein is CASSLAGATETQYF. In DNA, the CDR3 is TGTGCCAGCAGCTTAGCGGGAGCGACAGAGACCCAGTACTTC.

This chain uses TRBV29-1 with TRBJ2-5, with 7 positions matching TRBD2. Germline values: CDR1 SQVTM, CDR2 ANQGSEA. The CDR3 totals 13 residues. V lost 3 bases and J lost 5; bases outside the gene matches: 6. CDR3 nucleotide sequence: TGCAGCGTTGAGGGAGGGGCCCGGGAGACCCAGTACTTC. Encoded protein: CSVEGGARETQYF. The complete variable domain, with remaining parts taken from reference TRBV29-1 and TRBJ2-5, reads SAVISQKPSRDICQRGTSLTIQCQVDSQVTMMFWYRQQPGQSLTLIATANQGSEATYESGFVIDKFPISRPNLTFSTLTVSNMSPEDSSIYLCSVEGGARETQYFGPGTRLLVL.

The gene calls are TRBV11-2 and TRBJ2-3; no firm D call. V lost 2 bases to trimming and J lost 2 bases, with 5 bases between them. Germline V gene lookup returns CDR1 SGHAT and CDR2 FQNNGV. The CDR3 length is 13 residues. CDR3 nucleotide sequence: TGTGCCAGCAGCTTATCAAACACAGATACGCAGTATTTT. Amino acids: CASSLSNTDTQYF. Supplemented by reference TRBV11-2 and TRBJ2-3, the full variable domain reads EAGVAQSPRYKIIEKRQSVAFWCNPISGHATLYWYQQILGQGPKLLIQFQNNGVVDDSQLPKDRFSAERLKGVDSTLKIQPAKLEDSAVYLCASSLSNTDTQYFGPGTRLTVL.

This clone was seen a handful of times. This rearrangement joins TRBV28 to TRBJ2-5, with no clear D. The ends were cut back, 8 bases at V and 2 bases at J, with 6 bases in the middle. The CDR3 is made up of 11 amino acids. Germline V gene sequence: CDR1 MDHEN, CDR2 SYDVKM. CDR3 sequence: CASLTQETQYF. CDR3 nucleotide sequence: TGTGCCAGCCTGACTCAAGAGACCCAGTACTTC.

A few counts support this clone. The chain employs TRBV7-2 and TRBJ1-2; 7 bases agree with TRBD1. After removal of 5 bases from V and 2 bases from J, the junction contained 5 bases not matched to a gene. This CDR3 contains 14 residues. Germline loops: CDR1 SGHTA, CDR2 FQGNSA. CDR3 sequence reads: CASSDMTGNYGYTF. DNA of the CDR3: TGTGCCAGCAGCGATATGACAGGGAACTATGGCTACACCTTC.

This clone was seen only once. The rearrangement joins TRBV19 to TRBJ2-7; 11 nucleotides match TRBD2. Trimming at V came to 4 bases and at J to 3 bases, leaving 5 bases not matched to a gene. Germline V CDR1 and CDR2: LNHDA, SQIVND (reference sequence). The CDR3 runs 15 residues. The CDR3 region is CASSNRLAGIYEQYF. The CDR3 region has the DNA TGTGCCAGTAGTAACCGACTAGCGGGGATCTACGAGCAGTACTTC.

This clone has a handful of counts. The gene calls are TRBV13 and TRBJ2-3, with D perhaps TRBD1 (5 bases). The V end lost 2 bases, the J end lost 2 bases, and 14 bases lay between the germline ends. The CDR3 totals 16 residues. Germline loops: CDR1 PRHDT, CDR2 FYEKMQ (reference sequence). CDR3 DNA sequence: TGTGCCAGCAGCTTAAAGGTGGACACATCCACAGATACGCAGTATTTT. Translated, it gives CASSLKVDTSTDTQYF.

This clone was observed a handful of times. Its ends do not fully match the called genes, so a read error is possible. This chain uses TRBV29-1 with TRBJ2-7; 10 bases align to TRBD1. Per germline, CDR1 SQVTM and CDR2 ANQGSEA. The CDR3 has 15 amino acids. The CDR3 DNA reads as TGCAGCGTGGAAGGGACAGGGGCGCTTGGAGGCGAGCAGTACTTC. It encodes CSVEGTGALGGEQYF.

This clone was counted only a few times. The V and J genes are TRBV11-1 and TRBJ1-2; a possible D gene is TRBD1 (6 bases). The germline gives CDR1 SGHAT, CDR2 FQDESV (reference sequence). V lost 5 bases and J 8 bases, leaving 18 bases between the germline ends. The length of the CDR3 is 14 residues. CDR3 sequence reads: CASSVQGKGIGYTF. The CDR3 region has the DNA TGTGCCAGCAGCGTACAGGGAAAAGGAATAGGCTACACCTTC.

A few counts support this clone. V gene TRBV7-2 combines with J gene TRBJ2-7; D perhaps matches TRBD1 (6 bases). CDR1 and CDR2 (germline): SGHTA, FQGNSA. Trimming took off 5 bases at V and 3 bases at J, with 17 bases between the two ends. The CDR3 is 15 residues long. The CDR3 is CASSPDSQPFYEQYF. CDR3 coding DNA: TGTGCCAGCAGCCCGGACAGTCAACCCTTCTACGAGCAGTACTTC.

This clone appeared many times. The gene calls are TRBV6-6 and TRBJ1-3; D unresolved. CDR3 length equals 13 residues. Between the trimmed V and J ends, which lost 8 bases and 1 base, there was a span of 9 bases. From germline, CDR1 is MNHNY and CDR2 SVGAGI (reference sequence). CDR3 bases: TGTGCCAGCGGGGAGGGTTCTGGAAACACCATATATTTT. It translates to CASGEGSGNTIYF.

A few counts support this clone. The chain employs TRBV30 and TRBJ2-3; perhaps TRBD2 as D (6 bases). The CDR3 contains 12 residues. V lost 5 bases and J lost 5, with 11 bases in between. Germline CDR1 is GTSNPN and CDR2 is SVGIG (reference sequence). CDR3 sequence: CAWFMGGDTQYF. CDR3 sequence (DNA): TGTGCCTGGTTCATGGGAGGAGATACGCAGTATTTT.

This clone was observed a few times. The V call is TRBV2, the J call TRBJ1-5; D remains unclear. The length of the CDR3 is 15 residues. The V and J ends lost 5 bases and 0 bases respectively, with 11 bases between them. From germline, CDR1 is SNHLY and CDR2 FYNNEI. CDR3 protein: CASSPNSGSNQPQHF. CDR3 coding DNA: TGTGCCAGCAGTCCCAATTCGGGTAGCAATCAGCCCCAGCATTTT.

Only a few counts were recorded for this clone. The CDR3 region has the DNA TGTGCCAGCAGCTACAGTGGCTCTGGGGCCAACGTCCTGACTTTC. Protein sequence: CASSYSGSGANVLTF. The chain couples TRBV5-4 to TRBJ2-6, with unresolved D. The CDR3 sequence is 15 residues long. Trimming took off 3 bases at V and 0 bases at J, with 7 bases between the two ends. Germline lookup yields CDR1 SGHNT and CDR2 YYREEE (reference sequence).

This clone occurred a few times. V gene TRBV4-2 combines with J gene TRBJ2-6; tentative D call: TRBD2 (6 bases). The CDR3 covers 16 residues. Trimming took off 4 bases at V and 1 base at J, with 11 bases between the two ends. The V gene's germline CDR1 is LGHNA and CDR2 YNFKEQ. CDR3 residues: CASSPERASGANVLTF. CDR3 in DNA: TGTGCCAGCAGCCCAGAGCGGGCATCTGGGGCCAACGTCCTGACTTTC.

There are a few counts of this clone. The J gene is TRBJ2-3, the V gene TRBV11-2; no firm D call. CDR3 size: 14 residues. Germline CDR1 reads SGHAT; CDR2 reads FQNNGV. Trimming pared 5 bases from V and 5 bases from J, leaving 14 bases between. The CDR3 here is CASSLGAILDTQYF. The DNA for the CDR3 is TGTGCCAGCAGCCTCGGAGCTATTTTAGATACGCAGTATTTT. The whole variable domain, remainder taken from reference TRBV11-2 and TRBJ2-3, is EAGVAQSPRYKIIEKRQSVAFWCNPISGHATLYWYQQILGQGPKLLIQFQNNGVVDDSQLPKDRFSAERLKGVDSTLKIQPAKLEDSAVYLCASSLGAILDTQYFGPGTRLTVL.

The chain links TRBV7-9 to TRBJ2-1; 7 positions agree with TRBD2. From germline, CDR1 is SEHNR and CDR2 FQNEAQ (reference sequence). The CDR3 has 14 residues. Trimming removed 7 bases from V and 8 bases from J; junction bases left unmatched: 11. CDR3 nucleotide sequence: TGTGCCAGCACCAGGACTAGTGGGGCCGATGAGCAGTTCTTC. This sequence encodes CASTRTSGADEQFF.